These 28 T cell receptor beta chains were all obtained from the same sample, sequenced in a study of blood T cell repertoires in COVID-19. Data came from immunoSEQ multiplex PCR; TCRdb stores just in-frame clones and leaves some out. The sample has 150,000 to 200,000 clones; less than 90% are singletons. Sequencing was carried out using PBMCs or T cells enriched from blood (not recorded which). The receptor set was obtained from a woman aged 45-65 years who had recovered from COVID-19.

The chain links TRBV5-1 to TRBJ2-6; TRBD1 aligns across 9 bases. The CDR3 contains 17 residues. Trimming took 2 bases from V and 1 from J; bases not matched to a gene: 4. The germline gives CDR1 SGHRS, CDR2 YFSETQ. CDR3 sequence reads: CASSFSGTGSGANVLTF. The CDR3 region has the DNA TGCGCCAGCAGCTTCTCCGGGACAGGGTCTGGGGCCAACGTCCTGACTTTC.

The J gene is TRBJ1-2, the V gene TRBV9; D is possibly TRBD1 (5 bases). The length of the CDR3 is 16 residues. Trimming removed 3 bases at V and 0 bases at J, with 15 bases between. Germline CDR1 SGDLS, CDR2 YYNGEE. The CDR3 loop is CASSGYTTAANYGYTF. In DNA form, the CDR3 reads TGTGCCAGCAGCGGCTACACGACAGCCGCTAACTATGGCTACACCTTC.

This chain uses TRBV7-2 with TRBJ1-2, with 8 bases lining up with TRBD1. V shed 5 bases, J shed 2 bases, and the junction held 7 bases outside the gene matches. This CDR3 is 15 amino acids long. Germline loops: CDR1 SGHTA, CDR2 FQGNSA. CDR3 sequence reads: CASSPGGARNYGYTF. As DNA, the CDR3 is TGTGCCAGCAGCCCAGGGGGCGCGAGGAACTATGGCTACACCTTC.

This chain joins TRBV7-9 and TRBJ2-5; 7 nucleotides match TRBD2. This CDR3 region has 13 residues. Germline trimming cut 7 bases from V and 5 bases from J; bases unmatched to any gene: 7. Germline V gives CDR1 SEHNR, CDR2 FQNEAQ (reference sequence). CDR3 sequence (DNA): TGTGCCAGCAAGTCTAGCGGCGGGGAGACCCAGTACTTC. It translates to CASKSSGGETQYF.

In its sample, this clone was seen once. The V gene is TRBV6-5, the J gene TRBJ1-5; TRBD1 is a possible D gene (6 bases). The CDR3 sequence is 15 residues long. V shed 0 bases and J shed 4 bases, with 10 bases lying between them. Germline CDR1 is MNHEY and CDR2 is SVGAGI. The CDR3 coding sequence is TGTGCCAGCAGTTACTCCGGACAGCTGAATCAGCCCCAGCATTTT. Translating it yields CASSYSGQLNQPQHF.

V usage is TRBV4-3 and J usage is TRBJ1-4; a possible D gene is TRBD1 (5 bases). The germline V gene encodes CDR1 LGHNA and CDR2 YSLEER. This CDR3 has 18 residues. Trimming took off 0 bases at V and 1 base at J, with 15 bases between the two ends. CDR3 sequence (DNA): TGCGCCAGCAGCCAAGATGTTCCGTGGGGGGGAACTAATGAAAAACTGTTTTTT. This encodes CASSQDVPWGGTNEKLFF.

This chain links TRBV6-6 with TRBJ2-2; D possibly corresponds to TRBD2 (5 bases). V lost 2 bases, J lost 0 bases, and 7 bases lay in between. CDR3 length equals 15 residues. Looked up from germline, CDR1 is MNHNY and CDR2 is SVGAGI (reference sequence). CDR3 loop: CASSYEGANTGELFF. The CDR3 coding sequence is TGTGCCAGCAGTTACGAGGGAGCGAACACCGGGGAGCTGTTTTTT.

This clone has ten or more counts. The V and J genes are TRBV11-2 and TRBJ2-7; 8 positions match TRBD2. Per germline, CDR1 SGHAT and CDR2 FQNNGV. V shed 4 bases, J shed 2 bases, and the junction held 7 bases outside the gene matches. The CDR3 length is 15 residues. CDR3 sequence reads: CASSSVRGGTYEQYV. CDR3 DNA: TGTGCCAGCAGCTCAGTCCGGGGGGGAACCTACGAGCAGTACGTC.

The chain combines TRBV3-1 (or the pseudogene TRBV3-2) with TRBJ1-2, with D unresolved. CDR1 and CDR2 from the germline V gene are LGHDT and YNNKEL (reference sequence). Trimming took off 4 bases at V and 6 bases at J, with 12 bases between the two ends. The CDR3 loop spans 13 amino acids. The CDR3 sequence is CASSRSGGDGYTF. CDR3 nucleotide sequence: TGTGCCAGCAGCCGATCCGGCGGGGATGGCTACACCTTC.

V is TRBV12-3 or TRBV12-4 and J is TRBJ1-2; D remains unclear. V gave up 3 bases and J gave up 7 bases, with 12 bases separating them. The length of the CDR3 is 13 residues. CDR3 sequence: CASSFVAAGGYTF. Here the CDR3 DNA reads TGTGCCAGCAGTTTTGTAGCGGCTGGTGGCTACACCTTC.

The chain carries TRBV7-2 and TRBJ2-2; perhaps TRBD2 as D (6 bases). The CDR3 totals 15 residues. Germline V lookup: CDR1 SGHTA, CDR2 FQGNSA. With 8 bases removed from V and 7 bases from J, the gap between germline ends came to 20 bases. DNA for the CDR3: TGTGCCAGCCTTTTGGGGGGAGTAAGAAACGGGGAGCTGTTTTTT. This translates into CASLLGGVRNGELFF.

CDR3: CASRRAGEQFF. CDR3 DNA sequence: TGTGCCAGCAGGAGGGCGGGAGAGCAGTTCTTC. The rearrangement links TRBV11-3 to TRBJ2-1; D is possibly TRBD2 (6 bases). Germline V gene sequence: CDR1 SGHNT, CDR2 YENEEA. V was pared by 6 bases and J by 10 bases, with 10 bases between. The CDR3 has 11 amino acids.

The V gene is TRBV6-4, the J gene TRBJ1-2, with TRBD1 as a possible D gene (6 bases). The CDR3 length is 13 residues. The ends were cut back, 3 bases at V and 7 bases at J, with 12 bases in the middle. Germline assignment: CDR1 MRHNA and CDR2 SNTAGT. CDR3 in DNA: TGTGCCAGCAGTGAGGGACAAGATACTGGCTACACCTTC. This sequence encodes CASSEGQDTGYTF.

The chain combines TRBV7-2 with TRBJ2-2; 15 nucleotides align to TRBD2. Unmatched junction bases numbered 8, after V lost 6 bases and J lost 0 bases. Germline V gene sequence: CDR1 SGHTA, CDR2 FQGNSA. The CDR3 runs to 19 residues. The CDR3 coding sequence is TGTGCCAGCAGTCCACCGGGACTAGCGGGAGGCCCGAACACCGGGGAGCTGTTTTTT. Translated: CASSPPGLAGGPNTGELFF.

V usage is TRBV6-5 and J usage is TRBJ1-6; D ambiguous. Germline loops: CDR1 MNHEY, CDR2 SVGAGI. Trimming left V 8 bases short and J 8 bases short, with 16 bases between. This CDR3 is built from 14 residues. CDR3 nucleotide sequence: TGTGCCAGCCGCGGGCCGGGCGGCGATTCACCCCTCCACTTT. This gives the protein CASRGPGGDSPLHF.

The chain has TRBV28 and TRBJ2-2; 8 nucleotides line up with TRBD2. Per the germline V gene, CDR1 is MDHEN and CDR2 is SYDVKM. V was pared by 1 base and J by 5 bases, with 6 bases of the junction left unmatched. This CDR3 region has 16 residues. In DNA, the CDR3 is TGTGCCAGCAGTTTATATCGGGGGGGCTCAACCGGGGAGCTGTTTTTT. Translated: CASSLYRGGSTGELFF. Looking up the rest from reference TRBV28 and TRBJ2-2 gives the full variable domain: DVKVTQSSRYLVKRTGEKVFLECVQDMDHENMFWYRQDPGLGLRLIYFSYDVKMKEKGDIPEGYSVSREKKERFSLILESASTNQTSMYLCASSLYRGGSTGELFFGEGSRLTVL.

The rearrangement joins TRBV28 to TRBJ1-1; TRBD1 agrees at 8 bases. Per the germline V gene, CDR1 is MDHEN and CDR2 is SYDVKM. The CDR3 consists of 13 residues. V lost 8 bases, J lost 5 bases, and 7 bases stayed unmatched. CDR3 DNA: TGTGCCAGCCACAGGGGGGGAAGTACTGAAGCTTTCTTT. Translation gives CASHRGGSTEAFF.

J is TRBJ1-2 and V is TRBV2, with 10 bases lining up with TRBD1. CDR3 size: 13 residues. Germline-derived CDR1 and CDR2 are SNHLY and FYNNEI. V dropped 6 bases and J dropped 8; count of bases not matched to a gene: 6. DNA of the CDR3: TGTGCCAGCAGCCTCCGGGACAGGGGAGGCTACACCTTC. Amino acid sequence: CASSLRDRGGYTF.

The chain combines TRBV7-9 with TRBJ1-1; D unclear. Trimming took 4 bases from V and 5 from J, leaving 11 bases between them. The CDR3 spans 13 residues. Germline V gene data show CDR1 as SEHNR and CDR2 as FQNEAQ (reference sequence). CDR3 region: CASSSTPTTEAFF. The CDR3 region has the DNA TGTGCCAGCAGCTCAACTCCCACTACTGAAGCTTTCTTT.

This sequence joins TRBV18 and TRBJ2-2; D may be TRBD2 (5 bases). Per germline, CDR1 KGHSH and CDR2 LQKENI. V was shortened by 3 bases and J by 6 bases, with 11 bases between the two germline ends. The CDR3 runs 14 residues. The CDR3 DNA follows: TGTGCCAGCTCACCGTACGGGATGTCCGGGGAGCTGTTTTTT. Translated: CASSPYGMSGELFF.

The chain is built from TRBV18 and TRBJ2-1, with TRBD1 matching over 7 bases. Germline trimming cut 4 bases from V and 10 bases from J; bases unmatched to any gene: 16. Germline CDR1 and CDR2: KGHSH and LQKENI. This CDR3 region has 16 residues. The CDR3 DNA sequence: TGTGCCAGCTCACAGTCTGGGGAACAGGGGCTACGGGAGCAGTTCTTC. Translating it yields CASSQSGEQGLREQFF.

DNA of the CDR3: TGTGCCAGCAGTCGCCGAACTGGGACAGAACTCACAGATACGCAGTATTTT. This gives the protein CASSRRTGTELTDTQYF. The chain joins TRBV27 to TRBJ2-3; 7 bases are a match to TRBD1. This CDR3 is 17 amino acids long. The germline V gene encodes CDR1 MNHEY and CDR2 SMNVEV (reference sequence). The junction had 13 bases not matched to a gene; V was cut back by 5 bases and J by 2 bases.

This clone was recorded once. The rearrangement links TRBV9 to TRBJ1-5; D is possibly TRBD1 (6 bases). This CDR3 is 15 amino acids long. V dropped 0 bases and J dropped 6 bases, with 13 bases sitting between them. The germline CDR1 and CDR2 sequences are SGDLS and YYNGEE. The CDR3 spells CASSVAGGVGQPQHF. CDR3 in DNA: TGTGCCAGCAGCGTAGCGGGGGGCGTAGGTCAGCCCCAGCATTTT.

V usage is TRBV2 and J usage is TRBJ1-5, with 9 bases identical to TRBD1. This CDR3 is built from 13 residues. Germline loops: CDR1 SNHLY, CDR2 FYNNEI. Trimming cost V 6 bases and J 6 bases; bases outside gene matches: 3. CDR3 region: CASRGGQGQPQHF. CDR3 bases: TGTGCCAGCAGGGGGGGACAGGGTCAGCCCCAGCATTTT.

This clone is a singleton in its sample. The V gene is TRBV10-2, the J gene TRBJ1-2; tentative D call: TRBD1 (6 bases). The CDR3 consists of 14 residues. CDR1 WSHSY and CDR2 SAAADI come from the germline V gene. Deletions cut 6 bases from V and 1 base from J, with 12 bases between. CDR3 DNA sequence: TGCGCCAGCAGAGGGACACAGGATAACTATGGCTACACCTTC. Its protein is CASRGTQDNYGYTF.

The chain carries TRBV18 and TRBJ2-2; TRBD2 agrees at 14 bases. V gave up 1 base and J gave up 6 bases; unmatched junction bases: 10. Germline V gives CDR1 KGHSH, CDR2 LQKENI. The CDR3 is made up of 19 amino acids. CDR3 amino acids: CASSPQGTSGRQVAGELFF. The CDR3, as DNA: TGTGCCAGCTCACCACAAGGGACTAGCGGGAGACAAGTTGCCGGGGAGCTGTTTTTT.

The genes are TRBV13 and TRBJ2-3; TRBD2 matches at 12 bases. CDR3 length: 16 residues. Germline CDR1 reads PRHDT; CDR2 reads FYEKMQ (reference sequence). The J segment lost 1 base and the V segment lost 4 bases, leaving 3 bases of the junction unmatched. The CDR3 protein is CASSSSGGAGTDTQYF. The CDR3 coding sequence is TGTGCCAGCAGCTCTAGCGGGGGGGCTGGCACAGATACGCAGTATTTT.

V usage is TRBV5-4 and J usage is TRBJ1-2; D call uncertain. This CDR3 region has 14 residues. Germline V gives CDR1 SGHNT, CDR2 YYREEE (reference sequence). V was trimmed by 0 bases and J by 1 base, leaving 7 bases between them. The DNA of the CDR3 is TGTGCCAGCAGCTTGGCGGGAGATAACTATGGCTACACCTTC. Its protein product is CASSLAGDNYGYTF. Based on the CDR3 plus reference TRBV5-4 and TRBJ1-2, the full variable domain is ETGVTQSPTHLIKTRGQQVTLRCSSQSGHNTVSWYQQALGQGPQFIFQYYREEENGRGNFPPRFSGLQFPNYSSELNVNALELDDSALYLCASSLAGDNYGYTFGSGTRLTVV.